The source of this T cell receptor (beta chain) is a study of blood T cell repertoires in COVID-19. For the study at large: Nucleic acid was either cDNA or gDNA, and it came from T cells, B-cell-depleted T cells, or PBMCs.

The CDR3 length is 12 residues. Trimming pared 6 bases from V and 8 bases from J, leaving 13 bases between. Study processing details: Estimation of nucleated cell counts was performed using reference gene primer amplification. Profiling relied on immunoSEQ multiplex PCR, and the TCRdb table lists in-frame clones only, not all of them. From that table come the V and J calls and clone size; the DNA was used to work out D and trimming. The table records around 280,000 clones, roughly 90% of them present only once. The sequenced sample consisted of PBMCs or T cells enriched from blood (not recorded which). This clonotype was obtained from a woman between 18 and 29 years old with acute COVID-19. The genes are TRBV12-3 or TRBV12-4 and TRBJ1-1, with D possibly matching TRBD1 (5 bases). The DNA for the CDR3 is TGTGCCAGCAGACGCCAGGGTCGGGAAGCTTTCTTT. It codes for CASRRQGREAFF.